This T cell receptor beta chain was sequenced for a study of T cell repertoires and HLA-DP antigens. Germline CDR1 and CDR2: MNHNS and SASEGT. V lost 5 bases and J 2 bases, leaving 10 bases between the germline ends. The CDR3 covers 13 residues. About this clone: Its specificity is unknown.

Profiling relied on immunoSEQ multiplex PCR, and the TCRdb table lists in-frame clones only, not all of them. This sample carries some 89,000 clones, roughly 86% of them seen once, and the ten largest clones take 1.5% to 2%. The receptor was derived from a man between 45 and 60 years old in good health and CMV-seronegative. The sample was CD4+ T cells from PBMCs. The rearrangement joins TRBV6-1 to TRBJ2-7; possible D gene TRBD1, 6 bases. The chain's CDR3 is CASSRTEAYEQYF. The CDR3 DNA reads TGTGCCAGCAGTCGGACAGAAGCCTACGAGCAGTACTTC.